This T cell receptor beta chain was sequenced during a study of T cells in tuberculosis. Study-wide context: T cells were selected with CD1B tetramers loaded with glucose monomycolate. Within 7 days of starting treatment, or before, PBMC were stored.

Assay used: immunoSEQ multiplex PCR; TCRdb lists only in-frame clones, some missing. The table shows tens of thousands of clones, with around 85% occurring only once. Noted time point: new active TB diagnosis, blood taken before or within 7 days of starting treatment. Active tuberculosis patients were new diagnoses, HIV-seronegative, South African, and aged 18 years or older. Looked up from germline, CDR1 is SGHTA and CDR2 is FQGNSA. The CDR3 covers 15 residues. V lost 1 base, J lost 5 bases, and 4 bases stayed unmatched. General study findings and limits: The TCR-beta difference was not significant; alpha differences partly reflected length.

Comments on this clone: As yet, its antigen is unknown.

The clonotype comes from an adult with tuberculosis. The V gene is TRBV7-2, the J gene TRBJ2-3; TRBD2 matches 9 bases. The sequencing here drew on PBMCs, taken at tuberculosis diagnosis. The CDR3 spells CASSLGLAGLDTQYF. In DNA, the CDR3 is TGTGCCAGCAGCTTAGGCCTAGCGGGATTAGATACGCAGTATTTT.